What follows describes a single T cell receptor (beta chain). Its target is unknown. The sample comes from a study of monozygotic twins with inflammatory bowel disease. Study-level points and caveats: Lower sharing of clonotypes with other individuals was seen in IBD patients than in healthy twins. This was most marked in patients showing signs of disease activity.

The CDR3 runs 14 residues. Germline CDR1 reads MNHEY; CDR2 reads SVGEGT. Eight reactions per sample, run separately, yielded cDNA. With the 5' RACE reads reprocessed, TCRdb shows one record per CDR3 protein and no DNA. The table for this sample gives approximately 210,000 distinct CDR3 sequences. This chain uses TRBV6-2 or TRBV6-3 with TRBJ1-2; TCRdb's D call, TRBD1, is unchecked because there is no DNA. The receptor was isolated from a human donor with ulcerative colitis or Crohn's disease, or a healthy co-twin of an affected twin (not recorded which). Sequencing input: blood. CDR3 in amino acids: CASSSQGRNYGYTF.